This passage covers 22 T cell receptor beta chains from one sample sequenced in a study of T-cell memory formation after mild COVID-19. TCRdb reprocessed the 5' RACE reads via MiXCR and lists one record per CDR3 protein. The table includes 190,000 or so distinct CDR3 sequences, over 20% detected once. The sequenced sample was PBMCs or a T cell subset sorted from them (not recorded which). All receptors come from an adult woman who had mild COVID-19 (a few samples of this study predate the infection). Cell type and time point are not known.

This clonotype was seen more than once but under ten times. The rearrangement links TRBV5-1 to TRBJ2-7, with D maybe TRBD2 (5 bases). V was trimmed by 4 bases and J by 7 bases, leaving 15 bases between them. Germline assignment: CDR1 SGHRS and CDR2 YFSETQ. The length of the CDR3 is 13 residues. Written as DNA, the CDR3 is TGCGCCAGCAGCCAGGACTCGACTTGGGAGCAGTACTTC. Translated, it gives CASSQDSTWEQYF.

In its sample, this clonotype was seen many times. The chain is built from TRBV7-9 and TRBJ2-7; D gene unclear. CDR1 is SEHNR and CDR2 is FQNEAQ in the germline V gene (reference sequence). Trimming took off 3 bases at V and 3 bases at J, with 6 bases between the two ends. This CDR3 comprises 12 residues. This CDR3 is CASSLVNYEQYF. CDR3 nucleotides: TGTGCCAGCAGCTTGGTAAACTACGAGCAGTACTTC.

Only a few counts were recorded for this clonotype. This chain connects TRBV5-1 to TRBJ1-1; D call uncertain. Germline V gene data show CDR1 as SGHRS and CDR2 as YFSETQ. V lost 1 base to trimming and J lost 2 bases, with 9 bases between them. This CDR3 comprises 14 residues. The CDR3 spells CASSLRQLNTEAFF. For the CDR3, the DNA is TGCGCCAGCAGCTTGCGGCAATTAAACACTGAAGCTTTCTTT. Full variable domain (outside the CDR3, taken from reference TRBV5-1 and TRBJ1-1): KAGVTQTPRYLIKTRGQQVTLSCSPISGHRSVSWYQQTPGQGLQFLFEYFSETQRNKGNFPGRFSGRQFSNSRSEMNVSTLELGDSALYLCASSLRQLNTEAFFGQGTRLTVV.

The chain recombines TRBV15 with TRBJ2-3; a possible D gene is TRBD2 (6 bases). Per germline, CDR1 LNHNV and CDR2 YYDKDF (reference sequence). Deletions cut 2 bases from V and 3 bases from J, with 18 bases between. The CDR3 runs to 17 residues. CDR3 in DNA: TGTGCCACCAGCAGAATAACGGGCGGGACGGGAACAGATACGCAGTATTTT. Protein product: CATSRITGGTGTDTQYF.

V gene TRBV9 combines with J gene TRBJ2-2; D unclear. CDR3 length: 14 amino acids. Germline values: CDR1 SGDLS, CDR2 YYNGEE. V dropped 2 bases and J dropped 1 base, with 6 bases sitting between them. CDR3 coding DNA: TGTGCCAGCAGCGTGTGGGGGAACACCGGGGAGCTGTTTTTT. Its protein is CASSVWGNTGELFF.

This chain joins TRBV4-1 and TRBJ1-5; D may be TRBD1 (5 bases). Germline V gives CDR1 MGHRA, CDR2 YSYEKL. CDR3 length: 14 amino acids. V lost 0 bases to trimming and J lost 4 bases, with 7 bases between them. In DNA form, the CDR3 reads TGCGCCAGCAGCCAAGAACCAGGGAATCAGCCCCAGCATTTT. Its translation: CASSQEPGNQPQHF.

This clonotype was seen a handful of times. The chain has TRBV7-2 and TRBJ2-3; 13 positions match TRBD2. Trimming cost V 4 bases and J 1 base; bases outside gene matches: 11. Germline V gene sequence: CDR1 SGHTA, CDR2 FQGNSA. CDR3 size: 19 residues. CDR3 coding DNA: TGTGCCAGCAGCTCCAGGGAACTAGCGGGGGGGCCCGGCACAGATACGCAGTATTTT. Its protein is CASSSRELAGGPGTDTQYF.

The CDR3 loop is CASSREWNEQFF. The CDR3 bases are TGTGCCAGCAGTCGGGAGTGGAATGAGCAGTTCTTC. The chain couples TRBV6-2 or TRBV6-3 to TRBJ2-1; weak D call: TRBD2 (6 bases). Trimming removed 5 bases at V and 7 bases at J, with 9 bases between. The CDR3 runs to 12 residues. The germline gives CDR1 MNHEY, CDR2 SVGEGT.

In this sample, this clonotype turned up a few times. The chain recombines TRBV7-9 with TRBJ2-1, with D perhaps matching TRBD1 or TRBD2 (5 bases each). The germline gives CDR1 SEHNR, CDR2 FQNEAQ (reference sequence). CDR3 size: 12 residues. Trimming left V 6 bases short and J 9 bases short, with 12 bases between. In DNA form, the CDR3 reads TGTGCCAGCAGTCCCGCTGGGACTGAGCAGTTCTTC. Its translation is CASSPAGTEQFF. Based on the CDR3 plus reference TRBV7-9 and TRBJ2-1, the full variable domain is DTGVSQNPRHKITKRGQNVTFRCDPISEHNRLYWYRQTLGQGPEFLTYFQNEAQLEKSRLLSDRFSAERPKGSFSTLEIQRTEQGDSAMYLCASSPAGTEQFFGPGTRLTVL.

The chain couples TRBV29-1 to TRBJ2-1; 14 positions agree with TRBD2. The CDR3 sequence is 13 residues long. Losses at the gene ends were 6 bases for V and 7 bases for J; bases not matched to a gene: 2. Germline assignment: CDR1 SQVTM and CDR2 ANQGSEA. CDR3 sequence (DNA): TGCAGCGTGGGACTAGCGGGAGCAAATGAGCAGTTCTTC. Its translation is CSVGLAGANEQFF.

The chain joins TRBV7-9 to TRBJ2-5; D call uncertain. From germline, CDR1 is SEHNR and CDR2 FQNEAQ (reference sequence). CDR3 size: 14 residues. The ends were cut back, 4 bases at V and 1 base at J, with 10 bases in the middle. CDR3 in amino acids: CASSSSPSQETQYF. CDR3 nucleotides: TGTGCCAGCAGCTCCAGTCCCAGCCAAGAGACCCAGTACTTC.

The V call is TRBV14, the J call TRBJ2-7, with 8 positions matching TRBD1. The J segment lost 4 bases and the V segment lost 3 bases, leaving 5 bases of the junction unmatched. Germline V gene lookup returns CDR1 SGHDN and CDR2 FVKESK. The length of the CDR3 is 14 residues. The CDR3 loop reads CASSQGQATYEQYF. CDR3 nucleotides: TGTGCCAGCAGCCAGGGACAGGCTACTTACGAGCAGTACTTC.

There are a few counts of this clonotype. CDR3 loop: CASSLTRDQGSNQPQHF. DNA of the CDR3: TGTGCCAGCAGCCTCACCCGAGACCAGGGGTCAAATCAGCCCCAGCATTTT. V gene TRBV7-9 combines with J gene TRBJ1-5; possibly TRBD1 for D (6 bases). The V gene's germline CDR1 is SEHNR and CDR2 FQNEAQ (reference sequence). This CDR3 comprises 17 residues. V lost 5 bases and J lost 4, with 21 bases in between.

Regarding this clonotype: A read error may account for a junction end that differs from germline. The chain couples TRBV27 to TRBJ2-1, with D perhaps TRBD1 or TRBD2 (5 bases each). CDR1 is MNHEY, CDR2 SMNVEV, per germline (reference sequence). The CDR3 runs to 15 residues. The CDR3 nucleotides are TGTGCCAGCAGTTCAGAGGGGATAACCTACCATGAGCAGTTCTTC. This codes for CASSSEGITYHEQFF.

This clonotype was observed at least ten times. This chain connects TRBV5-1 to TRBJ2-2; no clear D. The length of the CDR3 is 16 residues. CDR1 SGHRS and CDR2 YFSETQ come from the germline V gene. V was cut by 2 bases and J by 0 bases, with 11 bases left in between. This CDR3 reads CASSLDTPTNTGELFF. The CDR3 region has the DNA TGCGCCAGCAGCTTAGACACCCCAACGAACACCGGGGAGCTGTTTTTT.

This clonotype was counted only a few times. CDR3 sequence reads: CASSFGLGYEQYF. The CDR3 nucleotides are TGTGCCAGCAGTTTCGGACTAGGCTACGAGCAGTACTTC. The chain employs TRBV27 and TRBJ2-7; the match to TRBD2 covers 7 bases. Germline loops: CDR1 MNHEY, CDR2 SMNVEV (reference sequence). The junction had 2 bases not matched to a gene; V was cut back by 3 bases and J by 3 bases. The CDR3 consists of 13 residues.

The rearrangement uses TRBV10-3 and TRBJ2-7; 8 bases align to TRBD2. V lost 7 bases to trimming and J lost 4 bases; unmatched junction nucleotides: 6. The germline V gene has CDR1 ENHRY and CDR2 SYGVKD. This CDR3 is built from 13 residues. The CDR3 DNA follows: TGTGCCATCACTCCGGGAGGGGGGTACGAGCAGTACTTC. Translated: CAITPGGGYEQYF.

This clonotype is medium-sized in the sample. The chain joins TRBV4-1 to TRBJ2-7; D not resolved. The CDR3 loop spans 15 amino acids. Trimming removed 0 bases at V and 4 bases at J, with 13 bases between. Germline assignment: CDR1 MGHRA and CDR2 YSYEKL. CDR3 in DNA: TGCGCCAGCAGCCAAGAGGCCGCACCGGGTTACGAGCAGTACTTC. It specifies CASSQEAAPGYEQYF.

The J gene is TRBJ2-5, the V gene TRBV30, with 12 bases fitting TRBD2. The junction had 1 base not matched to a gene; V was cut back by 1 base and J by 4 bases. Germline CDR1 is GTSNPN and CDR2 is SVGIG (reference sequence). The CDR3 contains 14 residues. The DNA for the CDR3 is TGTGCCTGGAGTGCTAGCGGGGGGGCAGAGACCCAGTACTTC. Its protein product is CAWSASGGAETQYF.

This clonotype was seen more than once but under ten times. The V and J genes are TRBV27 and TRBJ1-2, with 8 nucleotides matching TRBD1. With V trimmed by 5 bases and J by 4 bases, 9 bases remained unmatched. This CDR3 has 15 amino acids. Germline CDR1 MNHEY, CDR2 SMNVEV (reference sequence). CDR3 sequence: CASSLARGQGYGYTF. CDR3 in DNA: TGTGCCAGCAGTCTAGCCAGGGGGCAGGGCTATGGCTACACCTTC.

The rearrangement joins TRBV5-1 to TRBJ1-2; a possible D gene is TRBD1 (6 bases). The germline gives CDR1 SGHRS, CDR2 YFSETQ. This CDR3 comprises 15 residues. The V and J ends lost 0 bases and 1 base respectively, with 10 bases between them. The CDR3 loop is CASSLGTVLNYGYTF. DNA of the CDR3: TGCGCCAGCAGCTTGGGGACAGTCCTTAACTATGGCTACACCTTC. The full variable domain, completed using reference TRBV5-1 and TRBJ1-2, is KAGVTQTPRYLIKTRGQQVTLSCSPISGHRSVSWYQQTPGQGLQFLFEYFSETQRNKGNFPGRFSGRQFSNSRSEMNVSTLELGDSALYLCASSLGTVLNYGYTFGSGTRLTVV.

This clonotype showed up just a few times. The chain employs TRBV4-3 and TRBJ2-1; possibly TRBD2 for D (6 bases). The CDR3 spans 14 residues. Germline V gene data show CDR1 as LGHNA and CDR2 as YSLEER. The ends were cut back, 0 bases at V and 9 bases at J, with 12 bases in the middle. CDR3 in amino acids: CASSQERERIEQFF. For the CDR3, the DNA is TGCGCCAGCAGCCAAGAACGGGAGAGGATTGAGCAGTTCTTC.